This TCR beta chain originates from a study of OX40 agonist ivuxolimab in advanced cancers. Across the whole study: Of mixed ages from roughly 23 to 85 and averaging about 60 years, the group was about 86% male. Whole-study findings and limits: Among patients with partial responses at 0.1-3.0 mg/kg, clonal expansion was among the lowest.

Germline V lookup: CDR1 SGHVS, CDR2 FQNEAQ. The CDR3 has 17 amino acids. V gave up 1 base and J gave up 1 base, with 16 bases separating them. This clone came up once. Its antigen is currently unknown. Only in-frame clones appear in the TCRdb table, and some are missing; sequencing was by immunoSEQ multiplex PCR. This sample has more than 20,000 clones, with roughly three quarters found just once. This chain uses TRBV7-8 with TRBJ1-1; D may be TRBD1 (5 bases). The sequences come from CD4+ or CD8+ T cells sorted from blood, collected in a trial of the OX40 agonist ivuxolimab. The sequence was collected from an adult with an advanced solid tumor such as melanoma, head and neck, liver or kidney cancer. The CDR3 bases are TGTGCCAGCAGCTTAGGGGGGAGGGGATTTCGGAACACTGAAGCTTTCTTT. It specifies CASSLGGRGFRNTEAFF.